This paragraph covers one T cell receptor beta chain sequence. Its antigen is unknown. This sample is part of a study of OX40 agonist ivuxolimab in advanced cancers. Study context: Patients were around 83% male with ages roughly 23 to 85, mean about 54. A partial response was reached by three patients: one with hepatocellular carcinoma and two with cutaneous melanoma. Notes on the study in general: Averaged across samples, CD8+ T cells carried more expanded clones than CD4+ did.

Trimming stripped 3 bases from V and 4 bases from J, with 9 bases between. Germline V gives CDR1 SGHTA, CDR2 FQGNSA. CDR3 length: 13 amino acids. Assay: immunoSEQ multiplex PCR; the TCRdb copy retains only in-frame clones and omits some. The table has tens of thousands of clones, around 90% seen once. Peripheral blood came from all dose cohorts at three timepoints. Source: CD4+ or CD8+ T cells sorted from blood, taken in a trial of the OX40 agonist ivuxolimab. The clonotype comes from an adult with an advanced solid tumor such as melanoma, head and neck, liver or kidney cancer. The chain combines TRBV7-2 with TRBJ1-1; unclear D gene. The CDR3 DNA reads as TGTGCCAGCAGCTTCAACGGTGCCACTGAAGCTTTCTTT. It yields the protein CASSFNGATEAFF.